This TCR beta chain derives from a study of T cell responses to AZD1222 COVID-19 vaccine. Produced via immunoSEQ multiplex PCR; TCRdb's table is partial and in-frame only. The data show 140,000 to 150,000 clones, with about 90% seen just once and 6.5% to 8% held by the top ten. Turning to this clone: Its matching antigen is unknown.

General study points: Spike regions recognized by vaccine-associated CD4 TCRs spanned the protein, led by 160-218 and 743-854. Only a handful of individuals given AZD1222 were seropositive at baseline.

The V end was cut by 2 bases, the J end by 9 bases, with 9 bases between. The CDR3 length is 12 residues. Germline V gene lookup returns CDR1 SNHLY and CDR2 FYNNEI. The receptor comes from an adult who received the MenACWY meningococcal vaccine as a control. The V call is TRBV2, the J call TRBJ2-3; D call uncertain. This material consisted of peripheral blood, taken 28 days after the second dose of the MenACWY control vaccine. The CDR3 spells CASSERVATQYF. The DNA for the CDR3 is TGTGCCAGCAGTGAACGGGTAGCCACGCAGTATTTT.